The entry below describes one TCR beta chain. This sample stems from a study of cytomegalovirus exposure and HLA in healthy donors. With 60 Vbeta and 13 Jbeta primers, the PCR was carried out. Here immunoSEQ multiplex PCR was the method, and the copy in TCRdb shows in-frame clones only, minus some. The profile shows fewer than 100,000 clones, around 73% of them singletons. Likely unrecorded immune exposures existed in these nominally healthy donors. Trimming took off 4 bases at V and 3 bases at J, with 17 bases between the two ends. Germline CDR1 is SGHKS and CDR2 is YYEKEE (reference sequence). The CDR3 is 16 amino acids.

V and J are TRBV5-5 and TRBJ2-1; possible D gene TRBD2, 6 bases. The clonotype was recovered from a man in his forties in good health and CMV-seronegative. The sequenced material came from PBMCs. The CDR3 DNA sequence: TGTGCCAGCAGCCGGGACTTTTCAACTATCTACAATGAGCAGTTCTTC. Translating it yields CASSRDFSTIYNEQFF.